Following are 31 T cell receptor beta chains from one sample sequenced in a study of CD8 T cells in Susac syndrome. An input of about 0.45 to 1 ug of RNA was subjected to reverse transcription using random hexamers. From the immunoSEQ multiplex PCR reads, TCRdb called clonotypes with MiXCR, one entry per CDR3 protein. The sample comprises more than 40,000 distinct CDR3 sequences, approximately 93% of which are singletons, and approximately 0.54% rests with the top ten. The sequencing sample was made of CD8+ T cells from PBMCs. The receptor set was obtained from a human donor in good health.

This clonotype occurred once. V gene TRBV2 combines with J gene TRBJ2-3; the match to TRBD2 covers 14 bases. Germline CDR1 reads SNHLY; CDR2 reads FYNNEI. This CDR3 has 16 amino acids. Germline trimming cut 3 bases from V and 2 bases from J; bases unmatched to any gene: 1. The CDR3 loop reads CASSEGLAGDTDTQYF. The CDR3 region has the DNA TGTGCCAGCAGTGAGGGACTAGCGGGGGACACAGATACGCAGTATTTT. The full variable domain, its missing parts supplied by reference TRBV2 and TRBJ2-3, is EPEVTQTPSHQVTQMGQEVILRCVPISNHLYFYWYRQILGQKVEFLVSFYNNEISEKSEIFDDQFSVERPDGSNFTLKIRSTKLEDSAMYFCASSEGLAGDTDTQYFGPGTRLTVL.

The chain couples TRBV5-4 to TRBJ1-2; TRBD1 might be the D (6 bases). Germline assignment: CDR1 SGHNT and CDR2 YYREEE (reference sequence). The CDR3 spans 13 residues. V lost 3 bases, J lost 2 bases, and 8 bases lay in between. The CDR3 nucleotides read TGTGCCAGCAGCTGGGGGCCCAACTATGGCTACACCTTC. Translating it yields CASSWGPNYGYTF. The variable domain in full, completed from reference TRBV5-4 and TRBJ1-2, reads ETGVTQSPTHLIKTRGQQVTLRCSSQSGHNTVSWYQQALGQGPQFIFQYYREEENGRGNFPPRFSGLQFPNYSSELNVNALELDDSALYLCASSWGPNYGYTFGSGTRLTVV.

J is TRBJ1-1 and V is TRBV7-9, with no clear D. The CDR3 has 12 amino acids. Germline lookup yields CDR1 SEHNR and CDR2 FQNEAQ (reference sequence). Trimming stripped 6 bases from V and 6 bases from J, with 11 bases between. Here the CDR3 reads CASRAYGAEAFF. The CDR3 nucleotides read TGTGCCAGCAGAGCCTACGGGGCTGAAGCTTTCTTT.

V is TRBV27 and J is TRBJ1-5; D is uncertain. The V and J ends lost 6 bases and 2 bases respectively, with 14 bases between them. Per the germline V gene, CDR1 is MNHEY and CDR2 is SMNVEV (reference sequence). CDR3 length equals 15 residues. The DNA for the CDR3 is TGTGCCAGCAGACAGAATACTGCGGGCAATCAGCCCCAGCATTTT. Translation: CASRQNTAGNQPQHF.

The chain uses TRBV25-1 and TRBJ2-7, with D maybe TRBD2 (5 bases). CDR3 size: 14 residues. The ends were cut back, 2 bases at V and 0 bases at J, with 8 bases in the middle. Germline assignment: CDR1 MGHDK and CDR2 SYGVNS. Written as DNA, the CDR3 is TGTGCCAGCAGTGAAATGGGGAGCTCCTACGAGCAGTACTTC. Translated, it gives CASSEMGSSYEQYF.

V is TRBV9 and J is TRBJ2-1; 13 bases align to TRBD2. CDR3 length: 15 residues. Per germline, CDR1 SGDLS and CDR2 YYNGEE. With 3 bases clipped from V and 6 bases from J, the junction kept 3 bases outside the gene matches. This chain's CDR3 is CASSAGLAGSNEQFF. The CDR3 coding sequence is TGTGCCAGCAGCGCGGGACTAGCGGGGTCCAATGAGCAGTTCTTC.

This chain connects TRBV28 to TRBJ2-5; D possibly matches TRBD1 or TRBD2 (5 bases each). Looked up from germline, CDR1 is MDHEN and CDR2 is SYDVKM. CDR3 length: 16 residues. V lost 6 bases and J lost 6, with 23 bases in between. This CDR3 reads CASSPIGDLLVKTQYF. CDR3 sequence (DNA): TGTGCCAGCAGCCCCATAGGGGACCTCCTCGTGAAGACCCAGTACTTC.

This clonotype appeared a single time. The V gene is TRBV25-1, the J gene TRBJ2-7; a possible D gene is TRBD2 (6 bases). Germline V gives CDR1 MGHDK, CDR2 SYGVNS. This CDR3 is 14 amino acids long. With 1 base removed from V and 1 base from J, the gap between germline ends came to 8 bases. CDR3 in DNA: TGTGCCAGCAGTGAATTCGGGGGTTCCTACGAGCAGTACTTC. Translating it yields CASSEFGGSYEQYF.

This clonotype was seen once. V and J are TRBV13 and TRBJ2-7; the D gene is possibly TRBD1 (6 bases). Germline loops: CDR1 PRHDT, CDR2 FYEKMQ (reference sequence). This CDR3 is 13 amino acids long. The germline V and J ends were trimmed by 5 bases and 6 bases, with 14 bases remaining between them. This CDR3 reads CASSPGVRGEQYF. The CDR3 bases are TGTGCCAGCAGCCCAGGGGTGAGGGGCGAGCAGTACTTC.

This CDR3 reads CSVWGGEAGELFF. CDR3 sequence (DNA): TGCAGCGTTTGGGGGGGTGAGGCCGGGGAGCTGTTTTTT. The chain couples TRBV29-1 to TRBJ2-2; 7 bases are a match to TRBD2. V lost 5 bases and J lost 6; bases outside the gene matches: 6. The CDR3 extends over 13 amino acids. Germline CDR1 and CDR2: SQVTM and ANQGSEA.

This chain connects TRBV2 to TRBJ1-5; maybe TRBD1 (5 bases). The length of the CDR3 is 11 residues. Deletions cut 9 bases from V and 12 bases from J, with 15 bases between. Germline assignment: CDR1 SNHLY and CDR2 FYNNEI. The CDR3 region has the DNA TGTGCCAGTTCGGGGACCCGACGCCAGCATTTT. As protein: CASSGTRRQHF.

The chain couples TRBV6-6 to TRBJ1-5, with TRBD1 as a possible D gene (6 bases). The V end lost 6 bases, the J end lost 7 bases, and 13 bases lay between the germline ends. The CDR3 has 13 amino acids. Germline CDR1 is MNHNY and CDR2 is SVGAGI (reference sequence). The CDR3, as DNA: TGTGCCAGCAGGGAACAGGGTTGGCAGCCCCAGCATTTT. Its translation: CASREQGWQPQHF.

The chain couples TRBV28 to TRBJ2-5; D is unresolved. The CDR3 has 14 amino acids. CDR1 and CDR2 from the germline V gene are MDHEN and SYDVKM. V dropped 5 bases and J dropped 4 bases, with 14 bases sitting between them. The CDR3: CASSLRALPETQYF. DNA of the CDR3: TGTGCCAGCAGTCTTCGGGCCCTCCCAGAGACCCAGTACTTC.

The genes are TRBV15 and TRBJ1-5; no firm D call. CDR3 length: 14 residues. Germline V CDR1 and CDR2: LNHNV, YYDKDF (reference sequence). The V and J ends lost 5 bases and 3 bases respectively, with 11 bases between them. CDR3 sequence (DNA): TGTGCCACCAGCGCCCGGGGAATCAATCAGCCCCAGCATTTT. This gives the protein CATSARGINQPQHF.

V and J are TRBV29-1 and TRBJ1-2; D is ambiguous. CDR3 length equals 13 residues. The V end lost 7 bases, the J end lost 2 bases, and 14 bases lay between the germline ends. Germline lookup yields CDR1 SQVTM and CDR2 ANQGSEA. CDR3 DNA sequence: TGCAGCGCTGAGTCTTCGCGCAACTATGGCTACACCTTC. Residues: CSAESSRNYGYTF.

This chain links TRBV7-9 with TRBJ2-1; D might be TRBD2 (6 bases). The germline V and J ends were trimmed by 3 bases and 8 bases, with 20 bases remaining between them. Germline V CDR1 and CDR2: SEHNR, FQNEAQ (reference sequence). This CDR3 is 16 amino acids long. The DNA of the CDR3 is TGTGCCAGCAGCTTCGCCCCTCGCGGGAACCGGGATGAGCAGTTCTTC. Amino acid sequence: CASSFAPRGNRDEQFF.

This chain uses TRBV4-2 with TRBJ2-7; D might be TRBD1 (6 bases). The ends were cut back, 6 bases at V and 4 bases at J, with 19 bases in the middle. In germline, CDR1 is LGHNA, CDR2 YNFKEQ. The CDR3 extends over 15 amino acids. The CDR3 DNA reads TGTGCCAGCAGTCCGAGGACAGCCGGCGTATACGAGCAGTACTTC. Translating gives CASSPRTAGVYEQYF.

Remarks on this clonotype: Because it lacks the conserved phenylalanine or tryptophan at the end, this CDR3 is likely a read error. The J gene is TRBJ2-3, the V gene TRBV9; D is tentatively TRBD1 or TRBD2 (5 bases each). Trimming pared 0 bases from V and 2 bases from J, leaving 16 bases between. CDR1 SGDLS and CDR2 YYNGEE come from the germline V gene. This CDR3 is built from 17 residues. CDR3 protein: CASSVERGRDYTDTQYL. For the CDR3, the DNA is TGTGCCAGCAGCGTAGAACGGGGCAGGGATTACACAGATACGCAGTATCTG.

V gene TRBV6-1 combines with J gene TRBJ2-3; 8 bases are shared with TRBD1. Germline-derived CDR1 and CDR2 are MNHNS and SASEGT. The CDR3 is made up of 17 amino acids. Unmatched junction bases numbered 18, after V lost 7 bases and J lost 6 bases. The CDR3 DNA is TGTGCCAGCACCGCTTCGCAGGGGGCGATAATGTTGGATACGCAGTATTTT. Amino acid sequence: CASTASQGAIMLDTQYF.

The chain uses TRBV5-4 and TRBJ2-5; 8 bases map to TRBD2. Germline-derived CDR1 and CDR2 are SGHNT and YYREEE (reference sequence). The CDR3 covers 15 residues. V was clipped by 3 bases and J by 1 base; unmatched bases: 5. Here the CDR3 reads CASSWSSGSQETQYF. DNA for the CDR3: TGTGCCAGCAGCTGGTCTAGCGGGTCCCAAGAGACCCAGTACTTC.

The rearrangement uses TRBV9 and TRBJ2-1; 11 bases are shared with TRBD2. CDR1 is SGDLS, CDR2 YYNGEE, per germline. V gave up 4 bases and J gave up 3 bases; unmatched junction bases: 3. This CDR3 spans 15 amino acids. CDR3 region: CASSRLAGNYNEQFF. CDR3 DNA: TGTGCCAGCAGCCGACTAGCGGGGAACTACAATGAGCAGTTCTTC.

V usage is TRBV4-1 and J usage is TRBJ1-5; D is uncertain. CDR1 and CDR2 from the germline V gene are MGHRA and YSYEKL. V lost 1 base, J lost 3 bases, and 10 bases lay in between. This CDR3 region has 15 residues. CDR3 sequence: CASSQARQYNQPQHF. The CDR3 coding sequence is TGCGCCAGCAGCCAAGCTCGGCAATACAATCAGCCCCAGCATTTT.

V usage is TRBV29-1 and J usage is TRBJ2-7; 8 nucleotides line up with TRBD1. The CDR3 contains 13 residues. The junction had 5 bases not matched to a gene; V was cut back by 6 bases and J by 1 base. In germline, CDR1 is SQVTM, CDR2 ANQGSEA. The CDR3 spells CSVNDRGSYEQYF. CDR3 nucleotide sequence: TGCAGCGTGAACGACAGGGGTTCCTACGAGCAGTACTTC.

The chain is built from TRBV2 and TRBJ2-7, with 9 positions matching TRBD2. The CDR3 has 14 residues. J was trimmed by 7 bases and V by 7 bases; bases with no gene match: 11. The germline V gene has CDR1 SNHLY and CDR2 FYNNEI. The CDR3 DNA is TGTGCCAGCATTTATTCTAGCGGGACAGAGGAGCAGTACTTC. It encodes CASIYSSGTEEQYF.

In nucleotides, the CDR3 is TGCAGCGGGGTTTTGAACACTGAAGCTTTCTTT. This codes for CSGVLNTEAFF. The chain links TRBV29-1 to TRBJ1-1; D unresolved. Between the trimmed V and J ends, which lost 7 bases and 0 bases, there was a span of 6 bases. The CDR3 contains 11 residues. Germline V lookup: CDR1 SQVTM, CDR2 ANQGSEA.

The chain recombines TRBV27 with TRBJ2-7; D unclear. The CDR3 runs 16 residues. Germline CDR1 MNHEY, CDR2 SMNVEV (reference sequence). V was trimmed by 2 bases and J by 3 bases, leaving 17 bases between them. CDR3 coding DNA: TGTGCCAGCAGTTTAGCCGTGGGCACCGCTTTCTACGAGCAGTACTTC. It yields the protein CASSLAVGTAFYEQYF.

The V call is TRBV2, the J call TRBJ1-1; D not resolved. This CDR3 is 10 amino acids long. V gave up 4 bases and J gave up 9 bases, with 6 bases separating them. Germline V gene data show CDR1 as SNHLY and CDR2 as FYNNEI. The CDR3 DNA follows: TGTGCCAGCAGTGGCAGACAAGCTTTCTTT. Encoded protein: CASSGRQAFF. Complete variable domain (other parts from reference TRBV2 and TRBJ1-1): EPEVTQTPSHQVTQMGQEVILRCVPISNHLYFYWYRQILGQKVEFLVSFYNNEISEKSEIFDDQFSVERPDGSNFTLKIRSTKLEDSAMYFCASSGRQAFFGQGTRLTVV.

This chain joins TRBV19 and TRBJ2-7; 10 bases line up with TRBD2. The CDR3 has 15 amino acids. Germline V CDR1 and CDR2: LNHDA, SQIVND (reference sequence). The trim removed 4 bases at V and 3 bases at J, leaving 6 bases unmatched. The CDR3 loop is CASSTPGLAIYEQYF. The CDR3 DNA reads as TGTGCCAGTAGTACTCCGGGACTAGCGATCTACGAGCAGTACTTC.

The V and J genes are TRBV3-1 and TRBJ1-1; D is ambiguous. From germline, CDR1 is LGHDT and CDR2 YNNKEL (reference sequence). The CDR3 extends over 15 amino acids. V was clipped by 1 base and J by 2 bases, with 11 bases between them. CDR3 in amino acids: CASSQVFWGNTEAFF. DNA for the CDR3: TGTGCCAGCAGCCAAGTGTTTTGGGGAAACACTGAAGCTTTCTTT.

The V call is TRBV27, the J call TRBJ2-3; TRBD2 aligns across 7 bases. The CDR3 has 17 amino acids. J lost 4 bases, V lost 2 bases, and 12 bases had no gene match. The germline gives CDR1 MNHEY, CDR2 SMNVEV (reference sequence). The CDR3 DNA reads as TGTGCCAGCAGTTTAGGAGTCGGTAGCGGGTTGTCAGATACGCAGTATTTT. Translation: CASSLGVGSGLSDTQYF.

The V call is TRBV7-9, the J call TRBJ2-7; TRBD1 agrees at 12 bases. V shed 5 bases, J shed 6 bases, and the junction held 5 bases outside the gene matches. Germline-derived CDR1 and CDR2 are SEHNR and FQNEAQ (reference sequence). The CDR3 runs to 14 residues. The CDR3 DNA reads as TGTGCCAGCAGCCCGGGACAGGGGGCAGGCGAGCAGTACTTC. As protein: CASSPGQGAGEQYF.